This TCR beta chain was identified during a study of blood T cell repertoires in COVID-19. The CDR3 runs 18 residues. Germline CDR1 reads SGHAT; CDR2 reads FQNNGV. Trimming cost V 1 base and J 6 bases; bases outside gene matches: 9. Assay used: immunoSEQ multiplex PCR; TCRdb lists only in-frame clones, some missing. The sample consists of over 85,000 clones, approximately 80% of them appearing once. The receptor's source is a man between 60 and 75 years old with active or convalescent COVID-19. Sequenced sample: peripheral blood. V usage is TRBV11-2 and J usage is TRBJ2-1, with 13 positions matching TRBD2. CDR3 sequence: CASSLGTSGSTGLNEQFF. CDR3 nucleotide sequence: TGTGCCAGCAGCTTAGGGACTAGCGGGAGTACTGGCCTCAATGAGCAGTTCTTC. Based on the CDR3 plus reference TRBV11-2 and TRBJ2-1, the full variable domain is EAGVAQSPRYKIIEKRQSVAFWCNPISGHATLYWYQQILGQGPKLLIQFQNNGVVDDSQLPKDRFSAERLKGVDSTLKIQPAKLEDSAVYLCASSLGTSGSTGLNEQFFGPGTRLTVL.